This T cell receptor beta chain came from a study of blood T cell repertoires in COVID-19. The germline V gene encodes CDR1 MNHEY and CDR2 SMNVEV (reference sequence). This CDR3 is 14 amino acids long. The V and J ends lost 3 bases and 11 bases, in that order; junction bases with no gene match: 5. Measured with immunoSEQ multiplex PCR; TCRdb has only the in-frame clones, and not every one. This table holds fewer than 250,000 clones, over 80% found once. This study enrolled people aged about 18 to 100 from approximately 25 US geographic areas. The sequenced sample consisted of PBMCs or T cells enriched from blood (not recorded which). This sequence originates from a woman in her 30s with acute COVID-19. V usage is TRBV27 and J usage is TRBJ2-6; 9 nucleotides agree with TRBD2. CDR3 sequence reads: CASSFMRGGDVLTF. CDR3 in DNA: TGTGCCAGCAGTTTCATGCGGGGGGGAGACGTCCTGACTTTC.